This T cell receptor beta chain was recovered during a study of control samples from healthy donors and cancer patients. The table came from immunoSEQ multiplex PCR; TCRdb's copy has only in-frame clones and leaves some out. The sample carries some 130,000 clones, 80% to 95% recorded once. V dropped 2 bases and J dropped 6 bases, with 5 bases sitting between them. The CDR3 has 12 residues. Germline-derived CDR1 and CDR2 are LNHDA and SQIVND (reference sequence). This clonotype originated in a man aged 35 to 55 in good health. Sequencing input: blood. The chain carries TRBV19 and TRBJ2-1, with D uncertain. The CDR3 reads CASSIKVNEQFF. CDR3 DNA sequence: TGTGCCAGTAGTATAAAGGTCAATGAGCAGTTCTTC.